This T cell receptor (delta chain) was documented in a study of gamma-delta chains in newborns, infants, children. For the study at large: Innate gammadelta T cells reportedly expand polyclonally right after birth, driven by microbial exposure, per the title.

TCRdb redid the clone calls on the reads with CATT. The sample carries fewer than 15,000 delta-chain clones, 7.3% recorded once. This clone was counted a few times. The protein recorded in TCRdb matches a much larger clone and deviates from this DNA's translation at residue 12, suggesting a read error; the protein here is obtained by translating the DNA. Germline V lookup: CDR1 GEAIGNYY, CDR2 EKD. The CDR3 has 16 residues. The sequencing sample was made of blood. The chain employs TRDV2 and TRDJ2, with 9 bases lining up with TRDD3. The TCR sequence derives from a child who was a newborn, infant or young child, either healthy, febrile or measles-vaccinated (not recorded which). CDR3 amino acids: CACDILGEALTVQLFF. DNA of the CDR3: TGTGCCTGTGACATACTGGGGGAAGCTTTGACAGTACAACTCTTCTTT.